The 20 T cell receptor beta chains presented below share a single source sample, sequenced in a study of blood T cells in healthy people across ages. PCR was performed a second time for 7 to 11 cycles using a sample-barcoded 5' primer and a J-beta primer mix. TCRdb used MiXCR to reprocess the 5' RACE reads, holding one entry per CDR3 protein. The sample consists of roughly 1,700,000 distinct CDR3 sequences, 28% of them appearing once. The sequenced sample consisted of blood. Receptors originate from a woman in her twenties or thirties in good health.

Concerning this clonotype: Possible read error: a much larger clone is one base away. The rearrangement uses TRBV12-3 or TRBV12-4 and TRBJ2-1; 7 nucleotides align to TRBD1. The CDR3 totals 13 residues. The junction had 12 bases not matched to a gene; V was cut back by 6 bases and J by 13 bases. CDR3 coding DNA: TGTGCCAGCAGGGGACAGCCAGTGGAGACCCAGTTCTTC. Translation: CASRGQPVETQFF.

This clonotype was counted between two and nine times. V gene TRBV19 combines with J gene TRBJ2-1; TRBD2 matches 11 bases. The CDR3 covers 16 residues. Germline V CDR1 and CDR2: LNHDA, SQIVND (reference sequence). V shed 5 bases and J 6 bases; nucleotides not matched to a gene: 9. The CDR3 sequence is CASSFPGLADLNEQFF. CDR3 bases: TGTGCCAGTAGTTTTCCGGGACTAGCGGACCTCAATGAGCAGTTCTTC.

This chain joins TRBV20-1 and TRBJ2-5, with 8 bases identical to TRBD2. CDR1 and CDR2 (germline): DFQATT, SNEGSKA (reference sequence). The CDR3 loop spans 15 amino acids. The junction had 8 bases not matched to a gene; V was cut back by 1 base and J by 4 bases. CDR3 DNA: TGCAGTGCTAGAGTCCGTAGCGGGGCCCCAGAGACCCAGTACTTC. Its translation is CSARVRSGAPETQYF.

This clonotype was observed a few times. The V call is TRBV15, the J call TRBJ2-2; weak D call: TRBD1 (5 bases). The V gene lost 0 bases and the J gene lost 4 bases, with 12 bases spanning the gap. The CDR3 contains 16 residues. Germline CDR1 is LNHNV and CDR2 is YYDKDF (reference sequence). For the CDR3, the DNA is TGTGCCACCAGCAGAGAGGTCACAGGCTCCACCGGGGAGCTGTTTTTT. Translating it yields CATSREVTGSTGELFF.

This clonotype has only a few counts. The chain combines TRBV7-2 with TRBJ1-2; D is perhaps TRBD1 (5 bases). The germline CDR1 and CDR2 sequences are SGHTA and FQGNSA. The CDR3 covers 15 residues. V was trimmed by 0 bases and J by 8 bases, leaving 16 bases between them. For the CDR3, the DNA is TGTGCCAGCAGCTTAGCGCTTCAGGGATCGGAGGGCTACACCTTC. It codes for CASSLALQGSEGYTF.

The rearrangement links TRBV11-2 to TRBJ2-7, with D uncertain. The CDR3 contains 13 residues. The germline V gene has CDR1 SGHAT and CDR2 FQNNGV. The V gene lost 5 bases and the J gene lost 3 bases, with 11 bases spanning the gap. Here the CDR3 reads CASSAVYDYEQYF. For the CDR3, the DNA is TGTGCCAGCAGCGCGGTCTACGACTACGAGCAGTACTTC. Full variable domain (rest looked up from reference TRBV11-2 and TRBJ2-7): EAGVAQSPRYKIIEKRQSVAFWCNPISGHATLYWYQQILGQGPKLLIQFQNNGVVDDSQLPKDRFSAERLKGVDSTLKIQPAKLEDSAVYLCASSAVYDYEQYFGPGTRLTVT.

There are many counts of this clonotype. DNA for the CDR3: TGCGCCAGCAGCTTGGAGGGGGCGGGAAACGAGCAGTACTTC. Protein: CASSLEGAGNEQYF. The genes are TRBV5-1 and TRBJ2-7, with D maybe TRBD1 (7 bases). V lost 0 bases and J 5 bases, leaving 12 bases between the germline ends. Germline assignment: CDR1 SGHRS and CDR2 YFSETQ. There are 14 residues in the CDR3. The full variable domain, its missing parts supplied by reference TRBV5-1 and TRBJ2-7, is KAGVTQTPRYLIKTRGQQVTLSCSPISGHRSVSWYQQTPGQGLQFLFEYFSETQRNKGNFPGRFSGRQFSNSRSEMNVSTLELGDSALYLCASSLEGAGNEQYFGPGTRLTVT.

This chain joins TRBV20-1 and TRBJ2-1; unclear D gene. Germline values: CDR1 DFQATT, CDR2 SNEGSKA (reference sequence). V shed 8 bases and J shed 0 bases, with 20 bases lying between them. This CDR3 comprises 16 residues. CDR3 protein: CSTIDPGMGSYNEQFF. CDR3 coding DNA: TGCAGTACTATAGATCCGGGTATGGGCTCCTACAATGAGCAGTTCTTC.

V usage is TRBV15 and J usage is TRBJ2-3; possibly TRBD1 for D (6 bases). Germline assignment: CDR1 LNHNV and CDR2 YYDKDF (reference sequence). This CDR3 comprises 13 residues. Trimming left V 8 bases short and J 8 bases short, with 17 bases between. This CDR3 reads CATSKQGMGTQYF. CDR3 coding DNA: TGTGCCACCTCCAAGCAGGGGATGGGTACGCAGTATTTT. Using reference TRBV15 and TRBJ2-3 for the parts outside the CDR3, the full variable domain is DAMVIQNPRYQVTQFGKPVTLSCSQTLNHNVMYWYQQKSSQAPKLLFHYYDKDFNNEADTPDNFQSRRPNTSFCFLDIRSPGLGDTAMYLCATSKQGMGTQYFGPGTRLTVL.

The sample holds a few counts of this clonotype. The chain links TRBV24-1 to TRBJ2-1, with 9 bases matching TRBD1. V was pared by 1 base and J by 7 bases, with 7 bases of the junction left unmatched. CDR1 is KGHDR, CDR2 SFDVKD, per germline. CDR3 size: 16 residues. CDR3 sequence: CATSDLGTGMENEQFF. As DNA, the CDR3 is TGTGCCACCAGTGATTTAGGGACAGGGATGGAAAATGAGCAGTTCTTC.

The V gene is TRBV7-6, the J gene TRBJ2-3; D possibly corresponds to TRBD1 (6 bases). CDR1 SGHVS and CDR2 FNYEAQ come from the germline V gene. CDR3 length: 15 amino acids. V was shortened by 6 bases and J by 4 bases, with 17 bases between the two germline ends. The CDR3 nucleotides read TGTGCCAGCAGGGAACAGGGTATTGAATCAGATACGCAGTATTTT. Its translation is CASREQGIESDTQYF.

This clonotype was recorded at least ten times. This sequence joins TRBV7-2 and TRBJ2-1; 14 nucleotides agree with TRBD2. V trimming: 5 bases; J trimming: 4 bases; junction bases outside the gene matches: 7. This CDR3 is 17 amino acids long. The germline V gene has CDR1 SGHTA and CDR2 FQGNSA. The CDR3 here is CASSLGLAGGSYNEQFF. CDR3 DNA sequence: TGTGCCAGCAGCCTAGGACTAGCGGGAGGATCGTACAATGAGCAGTTCTTC.

This clonotype was counted between two and nine times. The J gene is TRBJ2-3, the V gene TRBV6-5; possible D gene TRBD2, 7 bases. Germline V gene lookup returns CDR1 MNHEY and CDR2 SVGAGI. This CDR3 contains 15 residues. Trimming left V 8 bases short and J 2 bases short, with 17 bases between. For the CDR3, the DNA is TGTGCCAGCTCGAGAGAGGGGGGGGCCACAGATACGCAGTATTTT. Translation: CASSREGGATDTQYF.

This clonotype was counted between two and nine times. The chain employs TRBV11-2 and TRBJ1-4; no reliable D call. Trimming took 3 bases from V and 5 from J, leaving 7 bases between them. CDR3 length equals 13 residues. Looked up from germline, CDR1 is SGHAT and CDR2 is FQNNGV. DNA of the CDR3: TGTGCCAGCAGCTTCGGGGTAAATGAAAAACTGTTTTTT. Protein sequence: CASSFGVNEKLFF.

In this sample, this clonotype turned up once. J is TRBJ1-2 and V is TRBV2; D is unresolved. The CDR3 consists of 12 residues. Germline CDR1 SNHLY, CDR2 FYNNEI. V lost 7 bases and J lost 4, with 10 bases in between. This CDR3 is CASTNVGYGYTF. The CDR3 DNA sequence: TGTGCCAGCACAAACGTAGGCTATGGCTACACCTTC.

The V call is TRBV28, the J call TRBJ2-5; D call uncertain. The CDR3 contains 15 residues. Trimming removed 4 bases from V and 0 bases from J, with 12 bases in between. Germline values: CDR1 MDHEN, CDR2 SYDVKM. CDR3 region: CASSSTKGYQETQYF. The CDR3 DNA follows: TGTGCCAGCAGTTCTACTAAAGGATACCAAGAGACCCAGTACTTC.

V gene TRBV11-2 combines with J gene TRBJ2-7; TRBD2 agrees at 10 bases. This CDR3 is 16 amino acids long. Per the germline V gene, CDR1 is SGHAT and CDR2 is FQNNGV. With 4 bases clipped from V and 2 bases from J, the junction kept 8 bases outside the gene matches. The CDR3 loop reads CASSSFSGRPPYEQYF. CDR3 sequence (DNA): TGTGCCAGCAGCTCCTTTAGCGGGAGGCCCCCCTACGAGCAGTACTTC.

The chain is built from TRBV9 and TRBJ1-3; D unresolved. V gave up 3 bases and J gave up 6 bases, with 13 bases separating them. This CDR3 has 14 residues. The germline V gene encodes CDR1 SGDLS and CDR2 YYNGEE. DNA of the CDR3: TGTGCCAGCAGCGCCCGAGGTCGTCTAAACACCATATATTTT. Translation: CASSARGRLNTIYF.

This clonotype was counted at least ten times. V is TRBV6-4 and J is TRBJ2-7; 8 nucleotides align to TRBD2. The CDR3 has 15 amino acids. V was clipped by 5 bases and J by 7 bases; unmatched bases: 13. Germline values: CDR1 MRHNA, CDR2 SNTAGT. The CDR3 sequence is CASSPSGGTPEEQYF. The CDR3, as DNA: TGTGCCAGCAGTCCGAGCGGGGGTACCCCTGAGGAGCAGTACTTC.

The gene calls are TRBV6-5 and TRBJ1-2; 9 positions match TRBD1. The CDR3 runs to 15 residues. After removal of 8 bases from V and 2 bases from J, the junction contained 9 bases not matched to a gene. The germline V gene encodes CDR1 MNHEY and CDR2 SVGAGI. Here the CDR3 DNA reads TGTGCCAGCGGCCTAGGACAGGGGCGAAACTATGGCTACACCTTC. Its protein product is CASGLGQGRNYGYTF.